The source of this T cell receptor beta chain is a study of T cells in Graves' hyperthyroidism and ophthalmopathy. It was RNA transcripts that yielded the amplified TCR beta CDR3 regions. When the TCR CDR3 underwent first-round RT-PCR, the HTBI primer set was used. Via MiXCR, TCRdb re-called the multiplex PCR reads, giving one row per CDR3 protein. The table has some 440,000 distinct CDR3 sequences, around a sixth seen once. Germline CDR1 WSHSY, CDR2 SAAADI. With 7 bases clipped from V and 1 base from J, the junction kept 3 bases outside the gene matches. The CDR3 runs to 13 residues. The chain employs TRBV10-2 and TRBJ2-7; 8 bases map to TRBD2. Sample: blood. The TCR originated in a woman aged 18-29 years with Graves' hyperthyroidism. The CDR3 DNA follows: TGCGCCAGCATGGCTAGCGGGTCCTACGAGCAGTACTTC. It is translated as CASMASGSYEQYF.